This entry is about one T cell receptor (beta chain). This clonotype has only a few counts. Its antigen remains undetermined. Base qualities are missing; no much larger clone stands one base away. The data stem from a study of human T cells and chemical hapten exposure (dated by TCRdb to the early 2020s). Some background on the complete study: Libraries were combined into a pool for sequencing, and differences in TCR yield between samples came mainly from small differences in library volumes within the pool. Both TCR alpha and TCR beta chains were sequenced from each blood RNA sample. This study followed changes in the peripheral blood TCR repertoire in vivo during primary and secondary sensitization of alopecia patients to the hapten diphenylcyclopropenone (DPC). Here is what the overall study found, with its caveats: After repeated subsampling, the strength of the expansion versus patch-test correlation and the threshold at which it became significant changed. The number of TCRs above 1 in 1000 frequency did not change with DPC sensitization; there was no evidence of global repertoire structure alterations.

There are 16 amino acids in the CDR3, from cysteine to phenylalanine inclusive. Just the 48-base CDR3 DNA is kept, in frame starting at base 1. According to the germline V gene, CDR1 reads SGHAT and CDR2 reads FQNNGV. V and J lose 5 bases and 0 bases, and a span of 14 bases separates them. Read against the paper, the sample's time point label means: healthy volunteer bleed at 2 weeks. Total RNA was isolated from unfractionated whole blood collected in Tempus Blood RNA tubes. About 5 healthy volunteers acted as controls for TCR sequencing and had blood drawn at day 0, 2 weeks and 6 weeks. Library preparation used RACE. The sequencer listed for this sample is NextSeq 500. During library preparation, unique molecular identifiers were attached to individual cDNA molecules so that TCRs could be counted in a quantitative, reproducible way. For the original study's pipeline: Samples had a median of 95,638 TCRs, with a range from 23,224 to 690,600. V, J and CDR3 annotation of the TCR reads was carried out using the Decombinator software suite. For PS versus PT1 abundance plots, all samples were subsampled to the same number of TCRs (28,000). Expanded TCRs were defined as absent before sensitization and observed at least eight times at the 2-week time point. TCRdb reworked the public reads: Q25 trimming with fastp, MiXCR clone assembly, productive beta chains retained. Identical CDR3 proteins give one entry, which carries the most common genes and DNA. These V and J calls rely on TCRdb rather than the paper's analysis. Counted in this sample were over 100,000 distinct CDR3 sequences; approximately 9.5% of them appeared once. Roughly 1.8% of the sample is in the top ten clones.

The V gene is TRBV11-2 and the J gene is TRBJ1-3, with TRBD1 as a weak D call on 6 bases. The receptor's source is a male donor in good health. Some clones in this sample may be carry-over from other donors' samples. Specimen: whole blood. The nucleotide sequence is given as TGTGCCAGCAGCCCGGTGCGGACAGTCTCTGGAAACACCATATATTTT. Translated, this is CASSPVRTVSGNTIYF.